This T cell receptor (beta chain) was sequenced for a study of patients and donors after allogeneic stem cell transplantation. This clonotype was observed at least ten times. A single record per CDR3 protein comes from TCRdb applying MiXCR to the RT-PCR reads. Of 57,000 or so distinct CDR3 sequences in the sample, 13% were seen once. Germline V gene sequence: CDR1 SGDLS, CDR2 YYNGEE. The germline V and J ends were trimmed by 2 bases and 4 bases, with 18 bases remaining between them. The CDR3 contains 16 residues. This chain joins TRBV9 and TRBJ1-2; D is possibly TRBD1 (6 bases). Material: blood, either unsorted or a sorted T cell fraction (not recorded which). The receptor was derived from a human donor who was either an allogeneic HSCT recipient or a stem cell or donor lymphocyte infusion donor (not recorded which). It is not recorded whose cells these are; they may come from a transplant donor. As DNA, the CDR3 is TGTGCCAGCAGCGTTGCGGGTCGGGGGCGCATCTATGGCTACACCTTC. This sequence encodes CASSVAGRGRIYGYTF.